This T cell receptor beta chain was sequenced in a study of CD8+CD57+ T cells in acquired aplastic anemia. Study overall: Sorted CD4+ and CD8+ cells gave an average of approximately 3.4 ug of DNA.

It was patients with CD8+CD57+ cell expansion by flow cytometry who were chosen for sequencing. The enrolled patients all had severe acquired aplastic anemia. No therapy had been given to the patients at the time of blood sampling. The TCR beta profiling, which covered VDJ combination and CDR3 sequence, was carried out using genomic DNA as the template. MiXCR, run by TCRdb on the reads, gives a single entry per CDR3 protein. Found here are roughly 160,000 distinct CDR3 sequences, 71% of them singletons; the top ten hold approximately 50%. The TCR comes from a human donor with aplastic anemia. Sequencing used sorted CD4+, CD8+, or CD8+CD57+ T cells (not recorded which) from PBMCs.

This CDR3 reads CASRGGLSQETQYF. As DNA, the CDR3 is TGTGCCAGCAGGGGAGGACTAAGCCAAGAGACCCAGTACTTC. The genes are TRBV2 and TRBJ2-5; the D gene is possibly TRBD2 (6 bases). Deletions cut 6 bases from V and 1 base from J, with 12 bases between. This CDR3 has 14 residues. The germline V gene encodes CDR1 SNHLY and CDR2 FYNNEI.